This T cell receptor beta chain came from a study of cytomegalovirus exposure and HLA in healthy donors. Overall study: A data release that came early held some 84 million unique TCRs from HLA-typed donors.

In its sample, this clone was seen once. Antigen specificity is unknown. Findings and limits, study-wide: Most TCR sequences were uncommon, yet certain public TCRs appeared in many donors.

Per germline, CDR1 MNHEY and CDR2 SVGAGI. The CDR3 runs to 13 residues. J gave up 2 bases and V 2 bases, and 0 bases lay outside the gene matches. PCR primers comprised 60 Vbeta and 13 Jbeta primers. Data came from immunoSEQ multiplex PCR; TCRdb stores just in-frame clones and leaves some out. Altogether more than 150,000 clones are present, about 85% being singletons, with the ten largest covering roughly 1.4%. This chain connects TRBV6-5 to TRBJ2-7; TRBD1 agrees at 7 bases. Material for sequencing was PBMCs. This clonotype was obtained from a girl aged 5 to 17 in good health and CMV-seropositive. In DNA, the CDR3 is TGTGCCAGCAGTTACGACAGGGCCTACGAGCAGTACTTC. Translated, it gives CASSYDRAYEQYF.